These T cell receptor beta chains were read from a single sample in a study of blood T cell repertoires in COVID-19. This table comes from immunoSEQ multiplex PCR, and its TCRdb copy is limited to in-frame clones, with some not included. The sample lists around 310,000 clones; 90% were seen once. Sequenced sample: peripheral blood. Receptors were obtained from a woman aged 40-49 years with COVID-19, enrolled during active disease. Both conserved end residues are part of each CDR3. D genes are given only for firm matches. Size is stated for part of the rows, as once, few or many counts, or as a class when the clone is expanded.

TRBJ1-2 - TRBV7-2 TRBD1 TGTGCCAGCAGCTCGACAGGGATTTGGTATGGCTACACCTTC CASSSTGIWYGYTF
TRBJ1-1 few TRBV30 TRBD1 TGTGCCTGGAGTACTTACAGGGGGTTGAAGGACACTGAAGCTTTCTTT CAWSTYRGLKDTEAFF
TRBJ2-3 - TRBV13 - TGTGCCAGCAGCCCCCGGGGTAGCAGCAGCACAGATACGCAGTATTTT CASSPRGSSSTDTQYF
TRBJ2-3 - TRBV5-1 - TGCGCCAGCAGCCCCGGGGATGAGCGGGCAGATACGCAGTATTTT CASSPGDERADTQYF
TRBJ2-7 once TRBV7-2 - TGTGCCAGCAGCCCTTACGCGGACGAGCAGTACTTC CASSPYADEQYF
TRBJ2-1 - TRBV11-1 - TGTGCCACTGCTCGTCGGAGGGTCGGGGGATGGAATGAGCAGTTCTTC CATARRRVGGWNEQFF
TRBJ1-1 once TRBV27 TRBD1 TGTGCCAGCAGCTTGGACAGGGACACTGAAGCTTTCTTT CASSLDRDTEAFF
TRBJ2-2 - TRBV28 - TGTGCCAGCAAGGCCCTCCGGGGCACCGGGGAGCTGTTTTTT CASKALRGTGELFF
TRBJ1-1 - TRBV27 TRBD1 TGTGCCAGCAGTTTAATCGCGCCGGGACAGGGGTTTTCGACTGAAGCTTTCTTT CASSLIAPGQGFSTEAFF
TRBJ2-5 - TRBV7-2 TRBD2 TGTGCCAGCAGCGCTCAGCGGGGGAGCCACCAAGAGACCCAGTACTTC CASSAQRGSHQETQYF
TRBJ1-2 - TRBV9 TRBD1 TGTGCCAGCAGCGACCCACAGGGGTACTATGGCTACACCTTC CASSDPQGYYGYTF
TRBJ1-1 - TRBV5-1 TRBD1 TGCGCCAGCAGCTTGGGACAGGGTATTGTCACTGAAGCTTTCTTT CASSLGQGIVTEAFF
TRBJ2-1 - TRBV19 TRBD2 TGTGCCAGTAGTGCTCTGCGGGGGAGCTCCTACAATGAGCAGTTCTTC CASSALRGSSYNEQFF
TRBJ2-1 - TRBV7-9 - TGTGCCAGCAGCTTAGCCCAGGTTAACAATGAGCAGTTCTTC CASSLAQVNNEQFF
TRBJ1-2 - TRBV4-1 TRBD1 TGCGCCAGTTGTACCGGGACAGGGTGCTATGGCTACACCTTC CASCTGTGCYGYTF
TRBJ2-5 - TRBV9 TRBD1 TGTGCCAGCAGCGTAGGGGGACAGGGAGGGTACCAAGAGACCCAGTACTTC CASSVGGQGGYQETQYF
TRBJ1-2 - TRBV11-3 TRBD1 TGTGCCAGCAGCTTAGGCTGGGGCACCGAGACAGGGAGTAACTATGGCTACACCTTC CASSLGWGTETGSNYGYTF
TRBJ2-5 - TRBV6-5 - TGTGCCAGCAGTTTAGCCCGGGAGACCCAGTACTTC CASSLARETQYF
TRBJ1-2 once TRBV3-1/TRBV3-2 - TGTGCCAGCAGCCAAGTACGGGGATGGGAAGGCTACACCTTC CASSQVRGWEGYTF
TRBJ2-4 once TRBV15 TRBD2 TGTGCCACCAGCAGAGATCTTCTTAGCGGGGCCAAAAACATTCAGTACTTC CATSRDLLSGAKNIQYF
TRBJ2-5 - TRBV19 - TGTGCCAGTGCCCTAGCGAGTGGGACCCAGTACTTC CASALASGTQYF
TRBJ1-4 - TRBV4-2 TRBD1 TGTGCCAGCAGCCACCGCCCGGACAGGGATAATGAAAAACTGTTTTTT CASSHRPDRDNEKLFF
TRBJ2-5 - TRBV7-6 - TGTGCCAGCAGCTTAAACCCGGGTCAAGAGACCCAGTACTTC CASSLNPGQETQYF
TRBJ2-2 - TRBV4-1 TRBD2 TGCGCCAGCAGCCAGGGGACTAGCGGGGGCCCCACCGGGGAGCTGTTTTTT CASSQGTSGGPTGELFF
TRBJ1-6 - TRBV12-3/TRBV12-4 - TGTGCCAGCAGACCCGGAGGAAATTCACCCCTCCACTTT CASRPGGNSPLHF
TRBJ2-7 - TRBV28 TRBD1 TGTGCCAGCAGTAGGGAGACAGGGACCGAGCAGTACTTC CASSRETGTEQYF
TRBJ2-7 - TRBV5-1 TRBD1 TGCGCCAGCAGCGAAAGTTCGGGACAGGGGTCCGAGCAGTACTTC CASSESSGQGSEQYF
TRBJ1-1 once TRBV28 TRBD1 TGTGCCAGCAGTTTTCAACAGGGGTTCACTGAAGCTTTCTTT CASSFQQGFTEAFF
TRBJ1-5 once TRBV5-4 - TGTGCCAGCAGCCACCAGGGTACGAATCAGCCCCAGCATTTT CASSHQGTNQPQHF
TRBJ2-1 - TRBV7-9 - TGTGCCAGCAGCCGAAATATCGGGGTTTCCAATGAGCAGTTCTTC CASSRNIGVSNEQFF
TRBJ2-1 - TRBV19 TRBD1 TGTGCCAGTAGTATAGATTCGACAGGGGTGATTGGGCAGTTCTTC CASSIDSTGVIGQFF
TRBJ1-5 - TRBV18 TRBD1 TGTGCCAGCTCACCACAGGGGGCGCCCGGTCAGCCCCAGCATTTT CASSPQGAPGQPQHF
TRBJ1-5 - TRBV5-5 TRBD1 TGTGCCAGCAGCCTCGGACAGGGGTCGGGCAATCAGCCCCAGCATTTT CASSLGQGSGNQPQHF
TRBJ2-1 - TRBV11-3 TRBD1 TGTGCCAGCAGCCCGGGGAACACAGGGGTATTCAATGAGCAGTTCTTC CASSPGNTGVFNEQFF
TRBJ2-5 - TRBV30 TRBD2 TGTGCCTGGAGTGTCCAACTCGCGTTAGCGGGTAGGCAGACCCAGTACTTC CAWSVQLALAGRQTQYF
TRBJ2-7 - TRBV7-3 TRBD2 TGTGCCAGCAGCCTTCTAGCGGGACAGTACGAGCAGTACTTC CASSLLAGQYEQYF
TRBJ1-2 - TRBV6-5 TRBD1 TGTGCCAGCAGTACTACAGGGGGCAACGGCTACACCTTC CASSTTGGNGYTF
TRBJ1-3 - TRBV5-1 - TGCGCCAGCAGCTTGACCAGGGCAGAAGCTGGAAACACCATATATTTT CASSLTRAEAGNTIYF
TRBJ2-1 - TRBV11-2 TRBD2 TGTGCCAGCAGCTTAGATGTACTAGCGGAGCAGTTCTTC CASSLDVLAEQFF
TRBJ2-3 once TRBV3-1/TRBV3-2 - TGTGCCAGCAGCCAAGACAGGCCCAAGGATACGCAGTATTTT CASSQDRPKDTQYF
TRBJ2-7 - TRBV3-1/TRBV3-2 TRBD2 TGTGCCAGCAGCCCCAATAAATGGGGGGGTTCCTACGAGCAGTACTTC CASSPNKWGGSYEQYF
TRBJ1-2 - TRBV27 - TGTGCCAGCAGTTTATATGGGACTCGGGGTATCTATGGCTACACCTTC CASSLYGTRGIYGYTF
TRBJ1-5 - TRBV27 - TGTGCCAGCAGTTTATCGGAAGGCAGGGCCTTTGCCCAGCATTTT CASSLSEGRAFAQHF